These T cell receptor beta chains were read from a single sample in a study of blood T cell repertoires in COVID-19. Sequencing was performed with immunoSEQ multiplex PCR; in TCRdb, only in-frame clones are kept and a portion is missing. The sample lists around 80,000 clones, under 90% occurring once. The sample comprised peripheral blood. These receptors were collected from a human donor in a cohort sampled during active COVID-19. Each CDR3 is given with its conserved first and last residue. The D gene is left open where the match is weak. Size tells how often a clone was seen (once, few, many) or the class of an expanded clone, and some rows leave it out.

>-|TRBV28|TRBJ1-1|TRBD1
TGTGCCAGCAGTTTATGGGACAGGGGGCGAGGCACTGAAGCTTTCTTT
CASSLWDRGRGTEAFF
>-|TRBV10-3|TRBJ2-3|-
TGTGCCATCAGTTACGGCAGGTATCCAGATACGCAGTATTTT
CAISYGRYPDTQYF
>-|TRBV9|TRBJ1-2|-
TGTGCCAGCAGCGTAAGTCCCCAGGTACTGAACTATGGCTACACCTTC
CASSVSPQVLNYGYTF
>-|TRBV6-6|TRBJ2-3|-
TGTGCCAGCAGTTCGGGGGATGGGAGACAGGATACGCAGTATTTT
CASSSGDGRQDTQYF
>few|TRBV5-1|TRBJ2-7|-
TGCGCCAGCAGCTCACAGGGTCCTGGTATCGAGCAGTACTTC
CASSSQGPGIEQYF
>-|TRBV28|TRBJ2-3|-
TGTGCCAGCAGTTTACCCCCAGGGGGCACAGATACGCAGTATTTT
CASSLPPGGTDTQYF
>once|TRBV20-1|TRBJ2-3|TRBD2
TGCAGTGCGTCGACTAGCGGGCTCCAGTATTTT
CSASTSGLQYF
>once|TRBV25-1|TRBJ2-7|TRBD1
TGTGCCAGCAGTGGGACAGGATCCGAGCAGTACTTC
CASSGTGSEQYF
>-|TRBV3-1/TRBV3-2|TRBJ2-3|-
TGTGCCAGCAGTGGACAAAACACAGATACGCAGTATTTT
CASSGQNTDTQYF
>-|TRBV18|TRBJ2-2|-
TGTGCCAGCTCACCTCTGCGGACGAACACCGGGGAGCTGTTTTTT
CASSPLRTNTGELFF
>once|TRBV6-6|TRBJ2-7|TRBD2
TGTGCCAGCATTCGAGCTAGCGGGGGTTACGAGCAGTACTTC
CASIRASGGYEQYF
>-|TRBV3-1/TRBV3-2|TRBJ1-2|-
TGTGCCAGCAGCCACACGGGGGTCAGGGACGGCAACTATGGCTACACCTTC
CASSHTGVRDGNYGYTF
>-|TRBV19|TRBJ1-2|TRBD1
TGTGCCAGTAGTACCGGACAGGGGGCGCAGTTGTTCGATGGCTACACCTTC
CASSTGQGAQLFDGYTF
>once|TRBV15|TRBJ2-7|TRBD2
TGTGCCACCAGCAGAGGACGGGGGGGGACCTACGAGCAGTACTTC
CATSRGRGGTYEQYF
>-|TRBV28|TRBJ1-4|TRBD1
TGTGCCAGCAGTTCCGGGACAGTTTCTAATGAAAAACTGTTTTTT
CASSSGTVSNEKLFF
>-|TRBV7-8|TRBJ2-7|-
TGTGCCAGCAGCTTCGACGACAGCCCCGAGCAGTACTTC
CASSFDDSPEQYF
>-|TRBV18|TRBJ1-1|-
TGTGCCAGCTCACCACTCAAATCGTTGGAGGGAGGGGAAGCTTTCTTT
CASSPLKSLEGGEAFF
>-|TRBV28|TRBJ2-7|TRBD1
TGTGCCAGCAGTTTTGAGGGGGCGGGCTCCTACGAGCAGTACTTC
CASSFEGAGSYEQYF
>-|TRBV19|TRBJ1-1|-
TGTGCCAGTAGTCCCCAGGGCCTGAACACTGAAGCTTTCTTT
CASSPQGLNTEAFF
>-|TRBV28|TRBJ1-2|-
TGTGCCAGCAGTCCCCTGGGGGGAGCGAATGGCTACACCTTC
CASSPLGGANGYTF
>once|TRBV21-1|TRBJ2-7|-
TGTGCCAGCAGTAACAGGGGGCCCCCTTCCTACGAGCAGTACTTC
CASSNRGPPSYEQYF
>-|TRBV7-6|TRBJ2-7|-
TGTGCCAGCAGCTCTCTCGGAGGGAGAGGTCGGGACGAGCAGTACTTC
CASSSLGGRGRDEQYF
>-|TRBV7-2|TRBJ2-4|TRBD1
TGTGCCAGCAGCTCCCGGGACAGAGGAAACATTCAGTACTTC
CASSSRDRGNIQYF
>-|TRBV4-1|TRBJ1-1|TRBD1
TGCGCCAGCAGCCAGGACAGGGGGCTGGGAGCTTTCTTT
CASSQDRGLGAFF
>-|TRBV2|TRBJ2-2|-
TGTGCCAGCAGTGAAACGGGATCCGGGGAGCTGTTTTTT
CASSETGSGELFF
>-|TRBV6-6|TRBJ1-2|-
TGTGCCAGCAGTAGCCGGGGAGGGCCTAACTATGGCTACACCTTC
CASSSRGGPNYGYTF
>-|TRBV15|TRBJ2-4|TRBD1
TGTGCCACCAGCCGATACATTGGACAGGGATTAGCCAAAAACATTCAGTACTTC
CATSRYIGQGLAKNIQYF
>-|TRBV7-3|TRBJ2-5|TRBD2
TGTGCCAGCAGCTCCCAGGGACTAGCGGGGGCCTTTAAGGGAGAGACCCAGTACTTC
CASSSQGLAGAFKGETQYF
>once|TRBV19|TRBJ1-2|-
TGTGCCAGTAGTCTGTGGGCCGAATCTACTAACTATGGCTACACCTTC
CASSLWAESTNYGYTF
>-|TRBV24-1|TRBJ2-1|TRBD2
TGTGCCACCAGTGATCCCGGGACTACCAACAATGAGCAGTTCTTC
CATSDPGTTNNEQFF
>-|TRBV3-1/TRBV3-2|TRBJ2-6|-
TGTGCCAGCAGCCTTAGATGGGCCAACGTCCTGACTTTC
CASSLRWANVLTF
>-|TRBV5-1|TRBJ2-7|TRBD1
TGCGCCAGCAGCTTGACGGTCGGTTCCGGGACAGGGGGCGCGGGGACCTACGAGCAGTACTTC
CASSLTVGSGTGGAGTYEQYF
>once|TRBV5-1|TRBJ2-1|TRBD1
TGCGCCAGCAGCCCCGGACAGGGTCTCAATGAGCAGTTCTTC
CASSPGQGLNEQFF
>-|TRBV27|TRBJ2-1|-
TGTGCCAGCAGTCCCAACCAGTACAATGAGCAGTTCTTC
CASSPNQYNEQFF
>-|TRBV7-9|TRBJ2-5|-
TGTGCCAGCACCTCGTCGGGTATGTCGGAGACCCAGTACTTC
CASTSSGMSETQYF
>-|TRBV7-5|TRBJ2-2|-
TGTGCCAGAAGCCGCAGGAAGGCAGCGAACACCGGGGAGCTGTTTTTT
CARSRRKAANTGELFF
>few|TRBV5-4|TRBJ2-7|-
TGTGCCAGCAGCTTGGGGCCGCCCCGACAGTCATCTACCTACGAGCAGTACTTC
CASSLGPPRQSSTYEQYF
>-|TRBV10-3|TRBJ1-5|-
TGTGCCACGACAGAAGGCAATCAGCCCCAGCATTTT
CATTEGNQPQHF
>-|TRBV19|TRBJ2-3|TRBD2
TGTGCCAGTAGTGATGGGACTAGCGGGGGGCTCACAGATACGCAGTATTTT
CASSDGTSGGLTDTQYF
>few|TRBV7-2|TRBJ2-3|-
TGTGCCAGCAGTATCGCGGCGGGGAGGATGACAGATACGCAGTATTTT
CASSIAAGRMTDTQYF
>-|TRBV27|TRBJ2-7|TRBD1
TGTGCCAGCAGACGACAGGGGACTGGGTACGAGCAGTACTTC
CASRRQGTGYEQYF
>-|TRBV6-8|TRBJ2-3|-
TGTGCCAGCAGTTACTCGAGTGGTCGGGTAGATACGCAGTATTTT
CASSYSSGRVDTQYF